The 15 T cell receptor beta chains reported below all come from one sample, sequenced in a study of Graves' ophthalmopathy and Graves' hyperthyroidism. RNA transcripts were the source from which TCR beta CDR3 regions were amplified. First-round RT-PCR employed HTBI primers, with a second-round multiplex PCR after it. Each CDR3 protein gets one entry after TCRdb re-called the multiplex PCR reads with MiXCR. The data hold roughly 220,000 distinct CDR3 sequences, with about 47% observed a single time. The sample was peripheral blood. The origin of the receptors is an adult man with Graves' ophthalmopathy.

The V gene is TRBV7-2, the J gene TRBJ2-7; 7 bases are a match to TRBD1. The CDR3 extends over 15 amino acids. V was clipped by 5 bases and J by 3 bases; unmatched bases: 10. CDR1 is SGHTA and CDR2 is FQGNSA in the germline V gene. The CDR3 nucleotides are TGTGCCAGCAGCCTCGCATCGACAGGGAACTACGAGCAGTACTTC. Its protein is CASSLASTGNYEQYF.

This clonotype has only a few counts. This sequence joins TRBV30 and TRBJ1-2, with D unresolved. The CDR3 is 16 residues long. Germline loops: CDR1 GTSNPN, CDR2 SVGIG (reference sequence). Trimming took 0 bases from V and 1 from J, leaving 15 bases between them. CDR3 sequence: CAWSVVRLMNNYGYTF. The CDR3 bases are TGTGCCTGGAGTGTCGTTCGGCTAATGAATAACTATGGCTACACCTTC.

V gene TRBV7-9 combines with J gene TRBJ1-2; D might be TRBD1 (6 bases). CDR1 and CDR2 (germline): SEHNR, FQNEAQ (reference sequence). There are 15 residues in the CDR3. Trimming removed 7 bases at V and 2 bases at J, with 17 bases between. This chain's CDR3 is CASTLGGTKNYGYTF. CDR3 DNA sequence: TGTGCCAGCACTTTGGGTGGGACAAAAAACTATGGCTACACCTTC. Complete variable domain (other parts from reference TRBV7-9 and TRBJ1-2): DTGVSQNPRHKITKRGQNVTFRCDPISEHNRLYWYRQTLGQGPEFLTYFQNEAQLEKSRLLSDRFSAERPKGSFSTLEIQRTEQGDSAMYLCASTLGGTKNYGYTFGSGTRLTVV.

In its sample, this clonotype was seen a few times. J is TRBJ2-2 and V is TRBV5-1; 8 bases agree with TRBD1. Germline assignment: CDR1 SGHRS and CDR2 YFSETQ. The CDR3 has 19 residues. V lost 0 bases, J lost 4 bases, and 14 bases stayed unmatched. CDR3 loop: CASSLAGTGLNRGTGELFF. CDR3 in DNA: TGCGCCAGCAGCTTGGCCGGGACAGGATTAAACCGGGGCACCGGGGAGCTGTTTTTT.

The rearrangement joins TRBV2 to TRBJ1-5; no clear D gene. V was shortened by 8 bases and J by 1 base, with 9 bases between the two germline ends. CDR1 and CDR2 from the germline V gene are SNHLY and FYNNEI. This CDR3 has 13 residues. The CDR3 reads CASCRFSNQPQHF. Written as DNA, the CDR3 is TGTGCCAGCTGTAGGTTCAGCAATCAGCCCCAGCATTTT.

Ten or more counts support this clonotype. The rearrangement joins TRBV20-1 to TRBJ2-7, with 9 positions matching TRBD1. V lost 5 bases, J lost 7 bases, and 12 bases stayed unmatched. CDR1 is DFQATT, CDR2 SNEGSKA, per germline (reference sequence). This CDR3 spans 14 amino acids. CDR3 nucleotide sequence: TGCAGTGCTGGACGGGAGACAGGGGGGGTGGAGCAGTACTTC. Protein: CSAGRETGGVEQYF.

This clonotype turned up a few times. The chain recombines TRBV12-3 or TRBV12-4 with TRBJ1-5; no clear D. With 3 bases removed from V and 5 bases from J, the gap between germline ends came to 14 bases. The CDR3 length is 15 residues. CDR3 sequence reads: CASSLRGGFDQPQHF. In DNA form, the CDR3 reads TGTGCCAGCAGTTTGCGGGGAGGGTTCGATCAGCCCCAGCATTTT.

The chain carries TRBV29-1 and TRBJ2-7; 9 nucleotides align to TRBD2. V shed 6 bases and J 6 bases; nucleotides not matched to a gene: 12. The CDR3 contains 14 residues. From germline, CDR1 is SQVTM and CDR2 ANQGSEA. The CDR3 DNA follows: TGCAGCGTCCCCTTGGGCGGGGGGGACGGCGAGCAGTACTTC. Protein: CSVPLGGGDGEQYF.

The genes are TRBV7-3 and TRBJ2-2; D gene uncertain. V lost 2 bases to trimming and J lost 0 bases, with 13 bases between them. Per germline, CDR1 SGHTA and CDR2 FQGTGA. The CDR3 is 17 residues long. CDR3 sequence reads: CASSLDPVRSNTGELFF. CDR3 sequence (DNA): TGTGCCAGCAGCTTAGACCCCGTGAGATCGAACACCGGGGAGCTGTTTTTT. The full variable domain, its missing parts supplied by reference TRBV7-3 and TRBJ2-2, is GAGVSQTPSNKVTEKGKYVELRCDPISGHTALYWYRQSLGQGPEFLIYFQGTGAADDSGLPNDRFFAVRPEGSVSTLKIQRTERGDSAVYLCASSLDPVRSNTGELFFGEGSRLTVL.

This clonotype was seen at least ten times. V and J are TRBV7-8 and TRBJ2-7; D not certain. The CDR3 totals 11 residues. Germline V lookup: CDR1 SGHVS, CDR2 FQNEAQ. The ends were cut back, 10 bases at V and 5 bases at J, with 12 bases in the middle. CDR3 bases: TGTGCCACCACCACATCTGACGAGCAGTACTTC. The encoded protein is CATTTSDEQYF.

The V gene is TRBV7-2, the J gene TRBJ2-2; D unclear. V lost 1 base, J lost 6 bases, and 6 bases lay in between. From germline, CDR1 is SGHTA and CDR2 FQGNSA. The CDR3 totals 13 residues. The CDR3 sequence is CASSLVKAGELFF. The CDR3 DNA reads as TGTGCCAGCAGCTTAGTAAAAGCCGGGGAGCTGTTTTTT.

This clonotype was seen only once. This may stem from a read error, because a much larger clone lies one nucleotide away. The chain links TRBV29-1 to TRBJ2-5, with D perhaps being TRBD1 or TRBD2 (7 bases each). The CDR3 is made up of 12 amino acids. Germline V gene lookup returns CDR1 SQVTM and CDR2 ANQGSEA. The CDR3 loop is CSVLRGGEAQYF. The CDR3 nucleotides are TGCAGCGTTCTCAGGGGGGGAGAGGCCCAGTACTTC.

As for this clonotype: Germline is not matched at one junction end, which may reflect a read error. CDR3 nucleotide sequence: TGCGCCAGCAGCCCCCAACATGGACAGGCCCTTAGCAATCAGCCCCAGCATTTT. Translated: CASSPQHGQALSNQPQHF. The V gene is TRBV6-5, the J gene TRBJ1-5, with 7 bases matching TRBD1. The germline V gene has CDR1 MNHEY and CDR2 SVGAGI. This CDR3 region has 18 residues.

The V call is TRBV10-3, the J call TRBJ1-1; the D is unclear. V shed 6 bases and J shed 4 bases, with 12 bases lying between them. The CDR3 totals 13 residues. Germline assignment: CDR1 ENHRY and CDR2 SYGVKD. The DNA of the CDR3 is TGTGCCATCAGAGAGGAGGAGGCCACTGAAGCTTTCTTT. It translates to CAIREEEATEAFF.

V is TRBV4-2 and J is TRBJ2-7, with D possibly being TRBD1 or TRBD2 (6 bases each). Germline-derived CDR1 and CDR2 are LGHNA and YNFKEQ. The CDR3 contains 14 residues. Trimming removed 1 base at V and 7 bases at J, with 14 bases between. CDR3 sequence reads: CASSQAGALEEQYF. Written as DNA, the CDR3 is TGTGCCAGCAGCCAAGCGGGGGCCCTCGAGGAGCAGTACTTC.